The next 29 T cell receptor beta chains were all read from a single sample in a study of T-cell reconstitution after alpha-beta-depleted transplantation in children. Unique molecular identifiers were used to barcode this TCRbeta library. TCRdb called the PCR reads again in MiXCR, with one record for every CDR3 protein. Seen here are approximately 110,000 distinct CDR3 sequences, 23% observed once, and the top ten hold 10%. The sample consisted of PBMCs, mostly from graft donor cells, taken 180 days after TCRalphabeta/CD19-depleted stem cell transplant. These receptors were collected from a male patient aged 2-9 years who had a stem cell transplant for chronic granulomatous disease, so the T cells may come from the graft donor.

This clonotype was seen many times. The chain carries TRBV12-3 or TRBV12-4 and TRBJ2-7; D gene unclear. Trimming took off 0 bases at V and 0 bases at J, with 3 bases between the two ends. The CDR3 totals 13 residues. This CDR3 is CASSLASSYEQYF. DNA for the CDR3: TGTGCCAGCAGTTTAGCCAGCTCCTACGAGCAGTACTTC.

This clonotype has more than one count but fewer than ten. The chain employs TRBV7-2 and TRBJ1-6; D gene uncertain. This CDR3 is built from 14 residues. Germline assignment: CDR1 SGHTA and CDR2 FQGNSA. The V and J ends lost 1 base and 6 bases respectively, with 7 bases between them. Here the CDR3 DNA reads TGTGCCAGCAGCTTAGAAACGGCTAATTCACCCCTCCACTTT. It translates to CASSLETANSPLHF.

This clonotype was seen ten or more times. This chain links TRBV20-1 with TRBJ1-6; D not resolved. This CDR3 spans 12 amino acids. The germline V and J ends were trimmed by 3 bases and 10 bases, with 10 bases remaining between them. Germline V gene lookup returns CDR1 DFQATT and CDR2 SNEGSKA (reference sequence). The CDR3 loop is CSARGGQSPLHF. The CDR3, as DNA: TGCAGTGCTAGGGGTGGGCAATCACCCCTCCACTTT.

The chain is built from TRBV4-3 and TRBJ2-7; either TRBD1 or TRBD2 may fit D (5 bases each). The CDR3 is made up of 12 amino acids. Germline V gene sequence: CDR1 LGHNA, CDR2 YSLEER. The V gene lost 7 bases and the J gene lost 4 bases, with 11 bases spanning the gap. In DNA, the CDR3 is TGCGCCAGCACCCGGGGCGGATACGAGCAGTACTTC. It codes for CASTRGGYEQYF.

This clonotype showed up just a few times. Its ends do not fully match the called genes, so a read error is possible. This chain links TRBV5-1 with TRBJ2-1, with 10 bases that match TRBD2. The CDR3 contains 15 residues. Germline V gene lookup returns CDR1 SGHRS and CDR2 YFSETQ. The CDR3 is CASSLASGGYNEQFF. The CDR3 region has the DNA TGTGCCAGCAGTTTAGCTAGCGGGGGATACAATGAGCAGTTCTTC.

This chain links TRBV6-1 with TRBJ1-1; TRBD1 might be the D (6 bases). The CDR3 covers 15 residues. The ends were cut back, 6 bases at V and 4 bases at J, with 18 bases in the middle. CDR1 is MNHNS, CDR2 SASEGT, per germline. CDR3 residues: CASRAGTWGVTEAFF. The DNA for the CDR3 is TGTGCCAGCAGGGCCGGGACATGGGGGGTCACTGAAGCTTTCTTT.

This clonotype appeared a few times. The chain joins TRBV7-2 to TRBJ2-5; 7 bases are shared with TRBD2. CDR3 length: 15 amino acids. Germline assignment: CDR1 SGHTA and CDR2 FQGNSA. The trim removed 2 bases at V and 4 bases at J, leaving 7 bases unmatched. Here the CDR3 DNA reads TGTGCCAGCAGCTTACGGGGCGGGGAGGGAGAGACCCAGTACTTC. Its translation is CASSLRGGEGETQYF.

This clonotype was detected many times. The chain carries TRBV20-1 and TRBJ2-5; D is undetermined. V lost 5 bases, J lost 7 bases, and 11 bases lay in between. This CDR3 contains 11 residues. The germline gives CDR1 DFQATT, CDR2 SNEGSKA (reference sequence). DNA of the CDR3: TGCAGTGCTCCTGGTGGGTGGACCCAGTACTTC. Translated: CSAPGGWTQYF.

This clonotype was seen a handful of times. The chain is built from TRBV20-1 and TRBJ2-3; TRBD2 aligns across 12 bases. With 0 bases clipped from V and 2 bases from J, the junction kept 9 bases outside the gene matches. Germline V gene lookup returns CDR1 DFQATT and CDR2 SNEGSKA (reference sequence). CDR3 length: 18 residues. Written as DNA, the CDR3 is TGCAGTGCTAGAGACGACGGACTAGCGGGATTGCTCACAGATACGCAGTATTTT. Translated: CSARDDGLAGLLTDTQYF.

This chain uses TRBV12-3 or TRBV12-4 with TRBJ2-7, with D possibly matching TRBD1 (5 bases). The CDR3 runs to 14 residues. With 6 bases removed from V and 4 bases from J, the gap between germline ends came to 16 bases. The CDR3 here is CASSPLTAPYEQYF. In nucleotides, the CDR3 is TGTGCCAGCAGCCCTTTGACAGCCCCGTACGAGCAGTACTTC.

The chain recombines TRBV28 with TRBJ1-4, with D perhaps matching TRBD1 (5 bases). The CDR3 extends over 13 amino acids. In germline, CDR1 is MDHEN, CDR2 SYDVKM. Trimming removed 7 bases at V and 7 bases at J, with 13 bases between. The CDR3 nucleotides read TGTGCCAGCAAAATTGGGGGGAGTGAAAAACTGTTTTTT. Translating it yields CASKIGGSEKLFF.

V is TRBV25-1 and J is TRBJ2-3; D is unclear. The V and J ends lost 1 base and 3 bases respectively, with 11 bases between them. Germline V gives CDR1 MGHDK, CDR2 SYGVNS. CDR3 size: 15 residues. In DNA, the CDR3 is TGTGCCAGCAGTGAATCGTGGTTTTTGACAGATACGCAGTATTTT. Amino acid sequence: CASSESWFLTDTQYF.

This clonotype came up many times. The chain employs TRBV20-1 and TRBJ2-5; 8 bases fit TRBD2. CDR1 is DFQATT, CDR2 SNEGSKA, per germline (reference sequence). The ends lost 1 base at V and 2 bases at J; junction bases unmatched: 15. The CDR3 runs 18 residues. CDR3 residues: CSARGGTPSGRLQETQYF. CDR3 in DNA: TGCAGTGCTAGAGGCGGTACTCCGAGCGGGAGACTGCAAGAGACCCAGTACTTC.

CDR3 bases: TGTGCCAGCACCAGGACAGCGCTTAATGAAAAACTGTTTTTT. The encoded protein is CASTRTALNEKLFF. The chain joins TRBV28 to TRBJ1-4; D may be TRBD1 (6 bases). Germline V CDR1 and CDR2: MDHEN, SYDVKM. With 7 bases removed from V and 4 bases from J, the gap between germline ends came to 13 bases. The CDR3 extends over 14 amino acids.

This clonotype has only one observation. The rearrangement uses TRBV7-8 and TRBJ2-6; D is unclear. The V gene lost 2 bases and the J gene lost 1 base, with 12 bases spanning the gap. The germline V gene has CDR1 SGHVS and CDR2 FQNEAQ. The CDR3 spans 17 residues. CDR3 sequence: CASSLLVTPSGANVLTF. The CDR3 nucleotides are TGTGCCAGCAGCTTATTGGTAACCCCATCTGGGGCCAACGTCCTGACTTTC. Together with reference TRBV7-8 and TRBJ2-6, the CDR3 gives the full variable domain: GAGVSQSPRYKVAKRGQDVALRCDPISGHVSLFWYQQALGQGPEFLTYFQNEAQLDKSGLPSDRFFAERPEGSVSTLKIQRTQQEDSAVYLCASSLLVTPSGANVLTFGAGSRLTVL.

This chain uses TRBV20-1 with TRBJ1-3; D is undetermined. This CDR3 region has 11 residues. Germline V gene sequence: CDR1 DFQATT, CDR2 SNEGSKA (reference sequence). V was clipped by 1 base and J by 10 bases, with 8 bases between them. CDR3 DNA: TGCAGTGCTAGAGTGGTGGGAACCATATATTTT. Encoded protein: CSARVVGTIYF.

Ten or more counts support this clonotype. The chain is built from TRBV6-5 and TRBJ2-3, with TRBD2 matching 7 bases. The CDR3 spans 15 residues. With V trimmed by 7 bases and J by 4 bases, 11 bases remained unmatched. CDR1 and CDR2 (germline): MNHEY, SVGAGI. For the CDR3, the DNA is TGTGCCAGCACCCCCCAGGGACTACCCCCAGATACGCAGTATTTT. Translation: CASTPQGLPPDTQYF.

This clonotype was counted a few times. This chain joins TRBV12-3 or TRBV12-4 and TRBJ1-6, with D perhaps matching TRBD1 (6 bases). The germline V and J ends were trimmed by 4 bases and 7 bases, with 11 bases remaining between them. The CDR3 runs 14 residues. DNA for the CDR3: TGTGCCAGCAGTTCCTACAGGGACAATTCACCCCTCCACTTT. It translates to CASSSYRDNSPLHF.

This clonotype was observed at least ten times. This chain uses TRBV28 with TRBJ2-7; 10 nucleotides align to TRBD1. The germline V gene encodes CDR1 MDHEN and CDR2 SYDVKM. V was clipped by 4 bases and J by 3 bases; unmatched bases: 6. The CDR3 spans 15 residues. This chain's CDR3 is CASSSDRGGFYEQYF. The CDR3, as DNA: TGTGCCAGCAGTTCGGACAGGGGGGGGTTCTACGAGCAGTACTTC.

This sequence joins TRBV7-2 and TRBJ2-5; no clear D gene. CDR3 size: 14 residues. Trimming took off 1 base at V and 5 bases at J, with 11 bases between the two ends. Germline V gene data show CDR1 as SGHTA and CDR2 as FQGNSA. The CDR3 here is CASSLVVGWETQYF. Written as DNA, the CDR3 is TGTGCCAGCAGCTTAGTAGTGGGATGGGAGACCCAGTACTTC.

CDR3 amino acids: CASSPVGQETQYF. The CDR3 nucleotides are TGTGCCAGCAGTCCAGTAGGGCAAGAGACCCAGTACTTC. The chain carries TRBV27 and TRBJ2-5, with unresolved D. Between the trimmed V and J ends, which lost 5 bases and 2 bases, there was a span of 9 bases. This CDR3 is built from 13 residues. The V gene's germline CDR1 is MNHEY and CDR2 SMNVEV (reference sequence).

The chain combines TRBV12-3 or TRBV12-4 with TRBJ2-1; 9 nucleotides match TRBD2. The CDR3 runs to 15 residues. V was pared by 5 bases and J by 10 bases, with 12 bases of the junction left unmatched. CDR3 protein: CASSDSGGGAEEQFF. CDR3 bases: TGTGCCAGCAGTGATTCTGGCGGGGGGGCCGAGGAGCAGTTCTTC.

This clonotype was recorded at least ten times. The chain employs TRBV9 and TRBJ2-2; D possibly uses TRBD1 or TRBD2 (5 bases each). Deletions cut 5 bases from V and 7 bases from J, with 15 bases between. The germline V gene has CDR1 SGDLS and CDR2 YYNGEE. CDR3 length: 14 residues. CDR3 nucleotide sequence: TGTGCCAGCAGATCCGGGGCCCTCGGCGGGGAGCTGTTTTTT. Its translation is CASRSGALGGELFF.

V is TRBV5-6 and J is TRBJ2-3, with 8 bases fitting TRBD1. The germline V gene encodes CDR1 SGHDT and CDR2 YYEEEE. The CDR3 spans 16 residues. Trimming took 4 bases from V and 4 from J; bases not matched to a gene: 11. CDR3 DNA: TGTGCCAGCAGCGACCTCTCAGGGGGCAGGGCAGATACGCAGTATTTT. Its translation is CASSDLSGGRADTQYF.

This clonotype was counted ten times or more. V is TRBV15 and J is TRBJ2-3; 14 nucleotides match TRBD2. V trimming: 3 bases; J trimming: 4 bases; junction bases outside the gene matches: 6. Germline CDR1 is LNHNV and CDR2 is YYDKDF (reference sequence). The CDR3 spans 17 residues. Here the CDR3 reads CATSSPRTSGRSDTQYF. CDR3 DNA: TGTGCCACCAGCAGCCCCCGGACTAGCGGGAGGTCAGATACGCAGTATTTT.

The V call is TRBV12-3 or TRBV12-4, the J call TRBJ2-7, with D possibly matching TRBD2 (5 bases). This CDR3 spans 14 amino acids. The ends were cut back, 3 bases at V and 2 bases at J, with 11 bases in the middle. CDR3 in amino acids: CASSFRNGAYEQYF. As DNA, the CDR3 is TGTGCCAGCAGTTTTCGGAACGGGGCCTACGAGCAGTACTTC.

This clonotype was seen ten or more times. The V call is TRBV20-1, the J call TRBJ1-2, with a possible D match to TRBD1 (5 bases). V lost 2 bases to trimming and J lost 5 bases, with 15 bases between them. The CDR3 is 14 residues long. From germline, CDR1 is DFQATT and CDR2 SNEGSKA (reference sequence). CDR3 bases: TGCAGTGCTAGACCGCCCAGGGAGGTATATGGCTACACCTTC. Protein sequence: CSARPPREVYGYTF.

The chain is built from TRBV29-1 and TRBJ2-3, with 11 bases that match TRBD1. The CDR3 consists of 13 residues. Germline CDR1 reads SQVTM; CDR2 reads ANQGSEA. Trimming at V came to 3 bases and at J to 4 bases, leaving 0 bases not matched to a gene. The CDR3, as DNA: TGCAGCGTTGAGGACAGGGGGCCAGATACGCAGTATTTT. Residues: CSVEDRGPDTQYF.

This clonotype appeared a few times. The chain carries TRBV20-1 and TRBJ2-6, with D possibly being TRBD1 (6 bases). The CDR3 totals 14 residues. CDR1 and CDR2 from the germline V gene are DFQATT and SNEGSKA (reference sequence). V dropped 6 bases and J dropped 2 bases, with 11 bases sitting between them. CDR3 bases: TGCAGTGCCGAAAACAGGGCTGGGGCCAACGTCCTGACTTTC. It specifies CSAENRAGANVLTF.